The T cell receptor (beta chain) under discussion was sequenced for a study of blood T cells in healthy people across ages. For the second PCR, which ran for about 7 to 12 cycles, a sample-barcoded 5' primer and a J-beta primer mix were used. Each CDR3 protein gets one entry after TCRdb re-called the 5' RACE reads with MiXCR. The sample lists fewer than 1,000,000 distinct CDR3 sequences, around half seen once, with roughly 20% in the top ten. The CDR3 loop spans 14 amino acids. Germline V gives CDR1 MNHNS, CDR2 SASEGT. V shed 3 bases and J shed 1 base, with 6 bases lying between them. Source material: blood. The chain employs TRBV6-1 and TRBJ2-2; unclear D gene. This clonotype was sampled from a man older than 75 in good health. The CDR3 bases are TGTGCCAGCAGTGATGTCGAGAACACCGGGGAGCTGTTTTTT. This translates into CASSDVENTGELFF.